This TCR beta chain was identified in a study of identical twins listed by TCRdb under 2016. In terms of the full investigation: To test whether fetal clonotypes persist, this study deep-sequenced TCR alpha and beta repertoires from monozygotic twins, from unrelated adults of various ages, and from cord blood. Replicate twin experiments were performed at different times using different library preparation protocols to rule out contamination. Broader findings and caveats from the paper: Conclusions relied on cross-sectional statistical analysis, since the same donors could not be followed over many years. Zero-insertion analyses could be partly confounded by invariant T cells such as MAIT and iNKT, though diverse VJ usage argued against such confounding for most clonotypes. Compared with coincidental sharing between unrelated individuals, out-of-frame TCR alpha sequences shared between twins showed an excess of sequences with low generation probability. In monozygotic twins, recombination models systematically underestimated out-of-frame TCR alpha sharing, but the models matched the sharing seen between unrelated individuals. In beta out-of-frame sequences, excess twin sharing was weaker, because having fewer shared sequences lowered the signal-to-noise ratio. Fewer insertions were carried by abundant cord blood beta clonotypes; a weaker similar trend was observed in young adult naive repertoires, while no such trend was observed in memory repertoires.

The CDR3 numbers 12 residues from cysteine through phenylalanine. CDR3 DNA only is kept here, 36 bases in frame from base 1. Every donor was a healthy Caucasian. The study also sequenced three unrelated non-twin adults: a male aged 18 to 29, a male aged 50 to 60 and a female aged 50 to 60. Using Miltenyi CD45RO+ enrichment and human naive T-cell isolation kits, memory (CD45RO+) and naive T cells were isolated from PBMC. Receptors were amplified or captured by 5' RACE. The listed sequencing device is Illumina HiSeq 2000. A universal primer binding site was introduced by template switching, and a unique molecular identifier was present in the final cDNA, enabling accurate counting of TCR cDNA molecules. Specific primers in the conserved constant-segment region were used to synthesize first-strand cDNA for the TCR alpha and beta chains. To control for contamination, every cDNA library was double barcoded, receiving both a SMART-Mk sample barcode and Illumina barcodes. TruSeq adapter sequences, together with Illumina sample barcodes, were added in two successive PCR steps. The Illumina HiSeq platform was used with custom primers to sequence TCR alpha and beta cDNA libraries. Processing in the source paper ran as follows. Raw reads were processed with MiGEC to extract unique molecular identifiers, and MiXCR was used to determine CDR3 positions. For each individual, recombination models were inferred using an EM algorithm with the repgenHMM and IGoR tools. The tcR package in R was used for shared clonotype analysis, with sharing normalized by the product of cloneset sizes. To study raw recombination free of thymic and clonal selection effects, out-of-frame nonproductive sequences were analyzed. TCRdb trimmed public reads at Q25 via fastp, called clones via MiXCR and kept in-frame beta chains. Every CDR3 protein is listed once, alongside the most common genes and DNA of its rows. The V and J calls shown here were made by TCRdb, not taken from the authors' results. This sample has roughly 690,000 distinct CDR3 sequences in its table, and around 6% of those were observed once. The ten largest make up 1.5% to 2% of the sample.

This clonotype was seen at least ten times. The antigen it recognizes is unknown. One end of the junction is discordant with germline, which a read error may explain. The clonotype comes from a man between 18 and 29 years old in good health. The sequencing sample was made of naive T cells sorted from blood. The label giving this sample's cell subset or site can be read as: cells isolated with a human naive T-cell isolation kit. The sequence links TRBV12-3 or TRBV12-4 to TRBJ2-3; the D gene cannot be resolved reliably. The DNA is as follows: TGCGCCAGCAGCCATGGGACAGATACGCAGTATTTT. Protein translation: CASSHGTDTQYF.